This TCR beta chain was retrieved from a study of blood T cell repertoires in COVID-19. At the level of the study: Recovered participants had two consecutive negative NP/OP PCR tests, healthcare professional clearance, or symptom resolution.

Original handling: Researchers report that nucleated cell counts were estimated from reference gene primer amplification. Libraries were prepared by immunoSEQ multiplex PCR; TCRdb keeps only in-frame clonotypes and omits some of them. V, J and clone size were drawn from that table, and D and trimming were deduced from the DNA. The sample includes roughly 150,000 clones, roughly 85% of them seen just once. Trimming at V came to 0 bases and at J to 7 bases, leaving 11 bases not matched to a gene. Germline assignment: CDR1 LGHNA and CDR2 YNFKEQ. This CDR3 comprises 19 residues. Input material: PBMCs or T cells enriched from blood (not recorded which). The TCR originated in a woman aged 70-85 years in a cohort exposed to, infected with or recovered from COVID-19 (not recorded which). The V call is TRBV4-2, the J call TRBJ2-1; 14 positions match TRBD2. The CDR3 sequence: CASSQDFSGTSGRRNEQFF. The CDR3 nucleotides are TGTGCCAGCAGCCAAGACTTCTCCGGGACTAGCGGGAGAAGGAATGAGCAGTTCTTC.